Listed here are 28 T cell receptor beta chains from one sample, sequenced in a study of blood T cell repertoires in COVID-19. Sequencing used immunoSEQ multiplex PCR; TCRdb keeps in-frame clones, though not all of them. The data hold about 190,000 clones, with under 85% observed a single time. Sample: peripheral blood. The source is a woman in her 40s with acute or convalescent COVID-19.

The sample holds one count of this clone. V and J are TRBV5-1 and TRBJ1-3; D gene unclear. The CDR3 has 15 residues. V was shortened by 0 bases and J by 1 base, with 8 bases between the two germline ends. Germline loops: CDR1 SGHRS, CDR2 YFSETQ. The CDR3 bases are TGCGCCAGCAGCTTGGTAGGAGAATCTGGAAACACCATATATTTT. Protein: CASSLVGESGNTIYF.

CDR3 in DNA: TGTGCCAGCAGAAAGGAGAGCTCTGGAAACACCATATATTTT. This gives the protein CASRKESSGNTIYF. V gene TRBV6-5 combines with J gene TRBJ1-3; D gene unclear. This CDR3 spans 14 amino acids. CDR1 and CDR2 from the germline V gene are MNHEY and SVGAGI. V lost 6 bases and J lost 0, with 9 bases in between.

The chain is built from TRBV12-3 or TRBV12-4 and TRBJ2-7, with D uncertain. The CDR3 loop spans 12 amino acids. The V gene lost 6 bases and the J gene lost 4 bases, with 10 bases spanning the gap. CDR3 amino acids: CASSPDNYEQYF. The CDR3 DNA follows: TGTGCCAGCAGCCCTGACAATTACGAGCAGTACTTC.

This rearrangement joins TRBV11-3 to TRBJ2-4; possibly TRBD1 for D (6 bases). V dropped 4 bases and J dropped 8 bases, with 12 bases sitting between them. Germline values: CDR1 SGHNT, CDR2 YENEEA. CDR3 size: 13 residues. The CDR3 DNA reads TGTGCCAGCAGCTCTACACAGGGTGACATTCAGTACTTC. This translates into CASSSTQGDIQYF.

The rearrangement links TRBV4-1 to TRBJ1-4; 9 bases are a match to TRBD1. Losses at the gene ends were 6 bases for V and 5 bases for J; bases not matched to a gene: 10. Per germline, CDR1 MGHRA and CDR2 YSYEKL. The CDR3 spans 16 residues. The CDR3 is CASRNPTGGRNEKLFF. CDR3 nucleotide sequence: TGCGCCAGCAGGAACCCCACAGGGGGCAGGAATGAAAAACTGTTTTTT.

This clone appeared a few times. The gene calls are TRBV1 and TRBJ2-2; the table's D gene call, TRBD2, was not cross checked with the DNA. TRBV1 is a pseudogene segment. The CDR3 totals 16 residues. Written as DNA, the CDR3 is TGCACCAGCAGCCCATGCGGGGCCCGGGGCACCGGGGAGCTGTTTTTT. The encoded protein is CTSSPCGARGTGELFF.

V gene TRBV3-1 (or the pseudogene TRBV3-2) combines with J gene TRBJ2-5; D ambiguous. Germline V gene sequence: CDR1 LGHDT, CDR2 YNNKEL (reference sequence). This CDR3 region has 15 residues. Trimming stripped 0 bases from V and 3 bases from J, with 11 bases between. CDR3 sequence (DNA): TGTGCCAGCAGCCAAGATGTCTTAAATAAAGAGACCCAGTACTTC. Its translation: CASSQDVLNKETQYF.

The chain carries TRBV6-1 and TRBJ1-1; no definite D call. CDR1 and CDR2 from the germline V gene are MNHNS and SASEGT. Trimming left V 1 base short and J 5 bases short, with 8 bases between. The CDR3 is 13 amino acids. This CDR3 is CASSEGMQTEAFF. The DNA of the CDR3 is TGTGCCAGCAGTGAAGGAATGCAGACTGAAGCTTTCTTT.

The rearrangement joins TRBV19 to TRBJ2-1, with TRBD2 matching 9 bases. Trimming cost V 6 bases and J 2 bases; bases outside gene matches: 2. The CDR3 is 14 residues long. The germline CDR1 and CDR2 sequences are LNHDA and SQIVND (reference sequence). The CDR3 is CASRRGRAYNEQFF. The CDR3 region has the DNA TGTGCCAGTAGGCGCGGGAGGGCCTACAATGAGCAGTTCTTC.

This clone showed up just once. This chain uses TRBV12-5 with TRBJ2-2; D unclear. Per the germline V gene, CDR1 is LGHNT and CDR2 is FRNRAP. Trimming left V 1 base short and J 4 bases short, with 10 bases between. The CDR3 consists of 15 residues. The CDR3 nucleotides read TGTGCTAGTGGTTTGGAGGTGGGCAGCACCGGGGAGCTGTTTTTT. Translated, it gives CASGLEVGSTGELFF.

J is TRBJ2-2 and V is TRBV28; TRBD2 agrees at 8 bases. CDR1 MDHEN and CDR2 SYDVKM come from the germline V gene. Germline trimming cut 3 bases from V and 6 bases from J; bases unmatched to any gene: 6. CDR3 length: 15 amino acids. CDR3 sequence (DNA): TGTGCCAGCAGTTTGCGGGGGGCCCCCCCCGGGGAGCTGTTTTTT. This gives the protein CASSLRGAPPGELFF.

To note about this clone: Other nucleotide sequences from this sample produce the same CDR3. The rearrangement links TRBV5-1 to TRBJ2-5; the match to TRBD2 covers 7 bases. After removal of 4 bases from V and 3 bases from J, the junction contained 3 bases not matched to a gene. Germline V gene sequence: CDR1 SGHRS, CDR2 YFSETQ. The CDR3 extends over 13 amino acids. This chain's CDR3 is CASSPGLKETQYF. The CDR3 coding sequence is TGCGCCAGCAGCCCGGGACTAAAAGAGACCCAGTACTTC.

The chain uses TRBV7-8 and TRBJ1-1; D is possibly TRBD1 (5 bases). The CDR3 has 13 amino acids. Germline CDR1 reads SGHVS; CDR2 reads FQNEAQ. Trimming removed 3 bases at V and 1 base at J, with 6 bases between. CDR3 nucleotide sequence: TGTGCCAGCAGCTTCACAGGGAACACTGAAGCTTTCTTT. It is translated as CASSFTGNTEAFF.

The chain combines TRBV5-1 with TRBJ2-1, with a possible D match to TRBD2 (5 bases). Germline CDR1 SGHRS, CDR2 YFSETQ. This CDR3 contains 16 residues. The V end lost 0 bases, the J end lost 5 bases, and 15 bases lay between the germline ends. This CDR3 is CASSLAYRGRHNEQFF. The DNA for the CDR3 is TGCGCCAGCAGCTTGGCTTACCGAGGGAGACACAATGAGCAGTTCTTC.

V gene TRBV11-2 combines with J gene TRBJ2-1; 9 bases map to TRBD2. Germline lookup yields CDR1 SGHAT and CDR2 FQNNGV. The trim removed 7 bases at V and 6 bases at J, leaving 13 bases unmatched. The CDR3 runs to 16 residues. DNA of the CDR3: TGTGCCAGCATCAGGGTTGGCGGGGGGGCGATCAATGAGCAGTTCTTC. It translates to CASIRVGGGAINEQFF.

This clone was seen a handful of times. The genes are TRBV2 and TRBJ2-2, with D possibly matching TRBD2 (5 bases). Trimming left V 4 bases short and J 0 bases short, with 6 bases between. CDR1 is SNHLY and CDR2 is FYNNEI in the germline V gene. The CDR3 totals 14 residues. CDR3 sequence reads: CASSGGSNTGELFF. The CDR3 DNA follows: TGTGCCAGCAGTGGCGGGTCGAACACCGGGGAGCTGTTTTTT.

The rearrangement uses TRBV28 and TRBJ1-1, with D unclear. The germline V and J ends were trimmed by 3 bases and 3 bases, with 5 bases remaining between them. Per germline, CDR1 MDHEN and CDR2 SYDVKM. The CDR3 sequence is 12 residues long. The CDR3 DNA sequence: TGTGCCAGCAGTTTTAGTCACACTGAAGCTTTCTTT. Protein product: CASSFSHTEAFF.

This clone was found a few times. The DNA of the CDR3 is TGTGCCAGCAGCGTAGGGGGGGACGACACTGAAGCTTTCTTT. Its protein is CASSVGGDDTEAFF. The chain combines TRBV9 with TRBJ1-1; maybe TRBD1 (5 bases). This CDR3 has 14 residues. V was clipped by 0 bases and J by 3 bases, with 9 bases between them. Germline loops: CDR1 SGDLS, CDR2 YYNGEE.

The chain couples TRBV5-4 to TRBJ1-6; TRBD1 is a possible D gene (5 bases). The CDR3 extends over 18 amino acids. Germline CDR1 reads SGHNT; CDR2 reads YYREEE (reference sequence). V lost 3 bases and J lost 0, with 16 bases in between. This CDR3 reads CASSSGGGSGSYNSPLHF. CDR3 coding DNA: TGTGCCAGCAGCTCCGGGGGAGGGAGCGGCTCCTATAATTCACCCCTCCACTTT. Full variable domain (rest looked up from reference TRBV5-4 and TRBJ1-6): ETGVTQSPTHLIKTRGQQVTLRCSSQSGHNTVSWYQQALGQGPQFIFQYYREEENGRGNFPPRFSGLQFPNYSSELNVNALELDDSALYLCASSSGGGSGSYNSPLHFGNGTRLTVT.

The chain carries TRBV28 and TRBJ2-3, with D uncertain. This CDR3 region has 13 residues. V was trimmed by 3 bases and J by 2 bases, leaving 6 bases between them. The germline V gene has CDR1 MDHEN and CDR2 SYDVKM. The CDR3 DNA is TGTGCCAGCAGTTTCCCTACCACAGATACGCAGTATTTT. Residues: CASSFPTTDTQYF.

This chain uses TRBV5-5 with TRBJ1-1; D ambiguous. V was clipped by 6 bases and J by 1 base, with 10 bases between them. Germline V gene sequence: CDR1 SGHKS, CDR2 YYEKEE (reference sequence). The CDR3 is made up of 13 amino acids. In DNA form, the CDR3 reads TGTGCCAGCACCATCCCCCCGAACACTGAAGCTTTCTTT. As protein: CASTIPPNTEAFF.

The V call is TRBV5-1, the J call TRBJ2-1; 10 bases line up with TRBD2. CDR1 is SGHRS, CDR2 YFSETQ, per germline. V lost 0 bases, J lost 5 bases, and 8 bases stayed unmatched. The CDR3 runs 17 residues. The CDR3 coding sequence is TGCGCCAGCAGCTTGGTGGCTAGCGGGAGAGGCCACAATGAGCAGTTCTTC. It encodes CASSLVASGRGHNEQFF.

This chain connects TRBV5-1 to TRBJ2-7; TRBD2 agrees at 8 bases. V lost 2 bases to trimming and J lost 4 bases; unmatched junction nucleotides: 8. This CDR3 region has 15 residues. CDR1 is SGHRS and CDR2 is YFSETQ in the germline V gene. The CDR3 is CASSLTGGPLYEQYF. CDR3 sequence (DNA): TGCGCCAGCAGCTTAACGGGAGGGCCATTGTACGAGCAGTACTTC. The full variable domain, with the rest looked up from reference TRBV5-1 and TRBJ2-7, is KAGVTQTPRYLIKTRGQQVTLSCSPISGHRSVSWYQQTPGQGLQFLFEYFSETQRNKGNFPGRFSGRQFSNSRSEMNVSTLELGDSALYLCASSLTGGPLYEQYFGPGTRLTVT.

The gene calls are TRBV5-1 and TRBJ1-1, with D perhaps TRBD1 (5 bases). The V end lost 0 bases, the J end lost 0 bases, and 12 bases lay between the germline ends. CDR1 and CDR2 from the germline V gene are SGHRS and YFSETQ. CDR3 length: 16 residues. CDR3 sequence (DNA): TGCGCCAGCAGCTTGGCTCCGGCGGGGCTGAACACTGAAGCTTTCTTT. Encoded protein: CASSLAPAGLNTEAFF.

The chain uses TRBV5-4 and TRBJ2-7; D is perhaps TRBD1 (6 bases). V lost 4 bases to trimming and J lost 2 bases, with 13 bases between them. The length of the CDR3 is 14 residues. CDR1 is SGHNT, CDR2 YYREEE, per germline (reference sequence). Here the CDR3 reads CASSIYRDPYEQYF. In DNA, the CDR3 is TGTGCCAGCAGCATTTACAGGGACCCCTACGAGCAGTACTTC.

The chain links TRBV6-5 to TRBJ2-7, with D perhaps TRBD1 (5 bases). Germline CDR1 is MNHEY and CDR2 is SVGAGI. Between the trimmed V and J ends, which lost 8 bases and 3 bases, there was a span of 11 bases. The CDR3 totals 12 residues. Here the CDR3 reads CASQSRVYEQYF. DNA of the CDR3: TGTGCCAGCCAAAGCAGGGTCTACGAGCAGTACTTC.

The V and J genes are TRBV14 and TRBJ2-7, with 14 bases matching TRBD2. The CDR3 totals 18 residues. CDR1 SGHDN and CDR2 FVKESK come from the germline V gene. Trimming cost V 0 bases and J 0 bases; bases outside gene matches: 4. CDR3 DNA sequence: TGTGCCAGCAGCCAAGATCGGGGACTAGCGGGGGACTCCTACGAGCAGTACTTC. It codes for CASSQDRGLAGDSYEQYF.

The chain combines TRBV7-3 with TRBJ1-6; no clear D. CDR1 and CDR2 (germline): SGHTA, FQGTGA. The CDR3 extends over 14 amino acids. The germline V and J ends were trimmed by 1 base and 8 bases, with 9 bases remaining between them. The CDR3 coding sequence is TGTGCCAGCAGCTTAAATCAGGCTGATTCACCCCTCCACTTT. Protein sequence: CASSLNQADSPLHF. Combining the CDR3 with reference TRBV7-3 and TRBJ1-6 gives the whole variable domain GAGVSQTPSNKVTEKGKYVELRCDPISGHTALYWYRQSLGQGPEFLIYFQGTGAADDSGLPNDRFFAVRPEGSVSTLKIQRTERGDSAVYLCASSLNQADSPLHFGNGTRLTVT.